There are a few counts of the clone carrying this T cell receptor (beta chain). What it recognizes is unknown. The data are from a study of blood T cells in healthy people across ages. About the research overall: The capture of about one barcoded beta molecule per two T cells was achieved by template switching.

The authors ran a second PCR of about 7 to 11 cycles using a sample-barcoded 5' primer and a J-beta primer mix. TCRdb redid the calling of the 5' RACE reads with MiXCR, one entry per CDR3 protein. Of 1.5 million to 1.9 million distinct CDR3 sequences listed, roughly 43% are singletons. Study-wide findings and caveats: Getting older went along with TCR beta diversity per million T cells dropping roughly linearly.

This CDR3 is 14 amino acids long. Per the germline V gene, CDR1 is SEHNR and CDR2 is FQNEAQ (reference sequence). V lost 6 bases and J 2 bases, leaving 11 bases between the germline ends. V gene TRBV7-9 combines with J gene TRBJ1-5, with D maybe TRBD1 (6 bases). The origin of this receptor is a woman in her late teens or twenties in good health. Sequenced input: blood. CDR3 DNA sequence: TGTGCCAGCAGTCAGGGGCCCGGCAATCAGCCCCAGCATTTT. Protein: CASSQGPGNQPQHF.